This T cell receptor beta chain came from a study of vaccination and CD4 T cells after COVID-19. The treatment denotes: roughly 10-day PBMC culture with coronavirus spike peptide pools or control peptides (ViraFEST assay). The CDR3 length is 16 residues. Trimming took 2 bases from V and 0 from J; bases not matched to a gene: 3. Germline assignment: CDR1 SGHNT and CDR2 YENEEA. This clonotype has more than one count but fewer than ten. The antigen remains undetermined. The assay that was used to sequence DNA from cultured CD4+ T cells was the Oncomine TCR Beta short-read assay. TCRdb itself ran the PCR reads through MiXCR, one entry per CDR3 protein. The sample yields about 21,000 distinct CDR3 sequences, 35% to 40% seen once.

Sequencing was performed on CD4+ T cells from blood, cultured in vitro, taken before SARS-CoV-2 vaccination. This TCR derives from a human donor who had recovered from COVID-19. V is TRBV11-3 and J is TRBJ2-7, with 11 bases matching TRBD2. In nucleotides, the CDR3 is TGTGCCAGCAGCTTAAGACTAGCGGGGTCCTCCTACGAGCAGTACTTC. Encoded protein: CASSLRLAGSSYEQYF.